Following are 5 T cell receptor beta chains from one sample sequenced in a study of blood T cell repertoires in COVID-19. Clones were read by immunoSEQ multiplex PCR, and TCRdb kept only the in-frame ones, dropping some. The table includes 130,000 to 150,000 clones, approximately 88% detected once. The specimen was peripheral blood. The origin of the receptors is a woman aged 45-65 years with acute or convalescent COVID-19.

The chain is built from TRBV5-1 and TRBJ2-7; unclear D gene. Per the germline V gene, CDR1 is SGHRS and CDR2 is YFSETQ. The CDR3 runs 13 residues. Trimming removed 2 bases from V and 3 bases from J, with 9 bases in between. The CDR3 DNA follows: TGCGCCAGCAGCTTTCACGTCGGCTACGAGCAGTACTTC. It yields the protein CASSFHVGYEQYF. The full variable domain, in which reference TRBV5-1 and TRBJ2-7 provide the parts outside the CDR3, is KAGVTQTPRYLIKTRGQQVTLSCSPISGHRSVSWYQQTPGQGLQFLFEYFSETQRNKGNFPGRFSGRQFSNSRSEMNVSTLELGDSALYLCASSFHVGYEQYFGPGTRLTVT.

This chain links TRBV4-1 with TRBJ2-7, with 8 bases lining up with TRBD2. The CDR3 runs 17 residues. CDR1 is MGHRA, CDR2 YSYEKL, per germline. The V gene end was trimmed by 3 bases and the J gene end by 5 bases; junction bases not matched to a gene: 15. Here the CDR3 DNA reads TGCGCCAGCAGCCAGGGTACGACGGGGGGGCCCACCCACGAGCAGTACTTC. It translates to CASSQGTTGGPTHEQYF.

The chain uses TRBV11-2 and TRBJ2-7; D is perhaps TRBD1 (6 bases). V was pared by 5 bases and J by 4 bases, with 15 bases between. The CDR3 length is 14 residues. Per the germline V gene, CDR1 is SGHAT and CDR2 is FQNNGV. The DNA for the CDR3 is TGTGCCAGCAGCCTGTCCAGGGGCACTTACGAGCAGTACTTC. The encoded protein is CASSLSRGTYEQYF.

This chain uses TRBV10-3 with TRBJ1-5; D remains ambiguous. Per germline, CDR1 ENHRY and CDR2 SYGVKD. Trimming shortened V by 4 bases and J by 6 bases, and 7 bases separated the two germline ends. This CDR3 region has 12 residues. Written as DNA, the CDR3 is TGTGCCATCAGTGCGGCGGCTCAGCCCCAGCATTTT. Protein: CAISAAAQPQHF.

The chain employs TRBV6-5 and TRBJ1-2; 7 nucleotides align to TRBD1. CDR3 size: 15 residues. CDR1 is MNHEY, CDR2 SVGAGI, per germline. Trimming removed 6 bases from V and 2 bases from J; junction bases left unmatched: 9. The CDR3 reads CASSQIDRVNYGYTF. CDR3 nucleotide sequence: TGTGCCAGCAGCCAAATCGACAGGGTCAACTATGGCTACACCTTC.